Listed here are 11 T cell receptor beta chains from one sample, sequenced in a study of T cells after yellow fever vaccination. TCRdb redid the calling of the 5' RACE reads with MiXCR, one entry per CDR3 protein. Among just under 600,000 distinct CDR3 sequences, about 13% were seen once, and the ten largest hold over 12%. The specimen was PBMCs, collected on the day of the yellow fever booster vaccination. The receptors derive from a man aged 25 to 40 who received the YFV17D yellow fever vaccine.

This clonotype was detected only a few times. The chain has TRBV5-1 and TRBJ2-3, with 7 nucleotides matching TRBD1. The CDR3 is 13 residues long. The germline V gene has CDR1 SGHRS and CDR2 YFSETQ. V was pared by 4 bases and J by 9 bases, with 8 bases of the junction left unmatched. The CDR3 here is CASSNQGEGTQYF. DNA for the CDR3: TGCGCCAGCAGCAACCAGGGGGAAGGCACGCAGTATTTT.

The rearrangement uses TRBV7-2 and TRBJ2-1; D gene uncertain. Trimming cost V 2 bases and J 4 bases, with 12 bases left between them. CDR1 is SGHTA, CDR2 FQGNSA, per germline. The CDR3 is 15 amino acids. DNA of the CDR3: TGTGCCAGCAGCTTAAGACGGGCTAGTTACAATGAGCAGTTCTTC. It yields the protein CASSLRRASYNEQFF.

This clonotype was seen only a few times. The chain recombines TRBV18 with TRBJ2-7, with D perhaps matching TRBD2 (5 bases). Germline V gene data show CDR1 as KGHSH and CDR2 as LQKENI. This CDR3 has 15 amino acids. V dropped 6 bases and J dropped 1 base, with 16 bases sitting between them. The CDR3 DNA reads as TGTGCCAGCTCGCGGGCCCCCAAGGAGTCCTACGAGCAGTACTTC. Translating gives CASSRAPKESYEQYF.

In its sample, this clonotype was seen a few times. The V gene is TRBV3-1, the J gene TRBJ2-1, with TRBD2 matching over 8 bases. The CDR3 runs 16 residues. V lost 2 bases, J lost 7 bases, and 10 bases stayed unmatched. The V gene's germline CDR1 is LGHDT and CDR2 YNNKEL (reference sequence). The CDR3 region is CASSQMGLGAGNEQFF. CDR3 DNA: TGTGCCAGCAGCCAAATGGGACTAGGGGCCGGGAATGAGCAGTTCTTC.

This sequence joins TRBV20-1 and TRBJ2-5; 10 bases line up with TRBD2. CDR3 length: 18 residues. Germline-derived CDR1 and CDR2 are DFQATT and SNEGSKA (reference sequence). The V and J ends lost 6 bases and 4 bases, in that order; junction bases with no gene match: 20. The CDR3 protein is CSARGVAGGVTWSETQYF. The DNA of the CDR3 is TGCAGTGCCCGGGGGGTAGCGGGAGGAGTTACATGGTCAGAGACCCAGTACTTC.

This clonotype has just a few counts. The chain joins TRBV20-1 to TRBJ2-7; tentatively, D is TRBD1 or TRBD2 (6 bases each). The germline V and J ends were trimmed by 3 bases and 3 bases, with 18 bases remaining between them. CDR1 is DFQATT, CDR2 SNEGSKA, per germline (reference sequence). The CDR3 sequence is 15 residues long. The CDR3 coding sequence is TGCAGTGCTAGCACTAGCCCCGAGGGGGTCTACGAGCAGTACTTC. Its protein is CSASTSPEGVYEQYF.

Only a few counts were recorded for this clonotype. The chain links TRBV5-8 to TRBJ2-1; TRBD1 might be the D (6 bases). The germline V gene encodes CDR1 SGHTS and CDR2 YDEGEE. Trimming took 0 bases from V and 2 from J, leaving 9 bases between them. This CDR3 spans 15 amino acids. Here the CDR3 reads CASSLGTATYNEQFF. The CDR3 DNA reads TGTGCCAGCAGCTTGGGGACAGCGACCTACAATGAGCAGTTCTTC. The variable domain in full, with the rest retrieved from reference TRBV5-8 and TRBJ2-1, is EAGVTQSPTHLIKTRGQQATLRCSPISGHTSVYWYQQALGLGLQFLLWYDEGEERNRGNFPPRFSGRQFPNYSSELNVNALELEDSALYLCASSLGTATYNEQFFGPGTRLTVL.

Only a few counts were recorded for this clonotype. The chain has TRBV19 and TRBJ2-3; D is perhaps TRBD2 (6 bases). This CDR3 is built from 15 residues. V was pared by 7 bases and J by 3 bases, with 17 bases between. Germline-derived CDR1 and CDR2 are LNHDA and SQIVND (reference sequence). DNA for the CDR3: TGTGCCAGTACCCGGGACGAGGCGGGAACAGATACGCAGTATTTT. It yields the protein CASTRDEAGTDTQYF.

Turning to this clonotype: One junction end does not reproduce the germline sequence, and a read error may be involved. The V gene is TRBV29-1, the J gene TRBJ2-7; D remains unclear. Germline CDR1 SQVTM, CDR2 ANQGSEA. This CDR3 contains 12 residues. The DNA of the CDR3 is TGCAGCGATGAACTTACCCGCTACGAGCAGTACTTC. Its protein is CSDELTRYEQYF.

This clonotype appeared many times. The chain is built from TRBV7-2 and TRBJ1-2, with no clear D. Trimming took 2 bases from V and 2 from J, leaving 15 bases between them. CDR3 length equals 16 residues. Looked up from germline, CDR1 is SGHTA and CDR2 is FQGNSA. In nucleotides, the CDR3 is TGTGCCAGCAGCTTACTGCCGGACGCCAGGAACTATGGCTACACCTTC. Translated: CASSLLPDARNYGYTF.

This chain uses TRBV7-2 with TRBJ2-2; D call uncertain. Germline CDR1 reads SGHTA; CDR2 reads FQGNSA. Trimming removed 9 bases at V and 9 bases at J, with 14 bases between. This CDR3 is 12 amino acids long. The CDR3 region is CARSTLRRELFF. Here the CDR3 DNA reads TGTGCCAGAAGCACCTTGAGGAGGGAGCTGTTTTTT. Drawing the rest from reference TRBV7-2 and TRBJ2-2, the complete variable domain is GAGVSQSPSNKVTEKGKDVELRCDPISGHTALYWYRQSLGQGLEFLIYFQGNSAPDKSGLPSDRFSAERTGGSVSTLTIQRTQQEDSAVYLCARSTLRRELFFGEGSRLTVL.